Shown below are 17 T cell receptor beta chains from a single sample sequenced in a study of cytomegalovirus exposure and HLA in healthy donors. The PCR used 60 Vbeta and 13 Jbeta primers. Clones were read by immunoSEQ multiplex PCR, and TCRdb kept only the in-frame ones, dropping some. This table has fewer than 200,000 clones, more than 60% appearing once. The sample comprised PBMCs. These receptors were obtained from a human donor in good health.

The chain combines TRBV4-1 with TRBJ2-1; possibly TRBD2 for D (5 bases). This CDR3 region has 16 residues. V was clipped by 0 bases and J by 3 bases, with 12 bases between them. Germline V gene lookup returns CDR1 MGHRA and CDR2 YSYEKL. For the CDR3, the DNA is TGCGCCAGCAGCCAAGATGGGAGACGCATCTACAATGAGCAGTTCTTC. Amino acid sequence: CASSQDGRRIYNEQFF.

The rearrangement links TRBV5-1 to TRBJ2-3, with D maybe TRBD1 (6 bases). The CDR3 is 15 amino acids. Germline V gene sequence: CDR1 SGHRS, CDR2 YFSETQ. Trimming left V 4 bases short and J 0 bases short, with 12 bases between. CDR3 in amino acids: CASSPNTGSTDTQYF. As DNA, the CDR3 is TGCGCCAGCAGCCCTAACACAGGGAGCACAGATACGCAGTATTTT. Using reference TRBV5-1 and TRBJ2-3 for the parts outside the CDR3, the full variable domain is KAGVTQTPRYLIKTRGQQVTLSCSPISGHRSVSWYQQTPGQGLQFLFEYFSETQRNKGNFPGRFSGRQFSNSRSEMNVSTLELGDSALYLCASSPNTGSTDTQYFGPGTRLTVL.

The chain links TRBV6-5 to TRBJ1-5; 8 bases fit TRBD1. V lost 6 bases, J lost 4 bases, and 8 bases stayed unmatched. The CDR3 is 15 residues long. The germline V gene encodes CDR1 MNHEY and CDR2 SVGAGI. CDR3 nucleotides: TGTGCCAGCAGCCGCGACAGGGGCCTTAATCAGCCCCAGCATTTT. Translation: CASSRDRGLNQPQHF.

This chain connects TRBV15 to TRBJ1-1; weak D call: TRBD1 (5 bases). Germline CDR1 reads LNHNV; CDR2 reads YYDKDF (reference sequence). The CDR3 extends over 14 amino acids. V was shortened by 0 bases and J by 4 bases, with 9 bases between the two germline ends. CDR3 coding DNA: TGTGCCACCAGCAGAGATTGGGGCGGCACTGAAGCTTTCTTT. Translated, it gives CATSRDWGGTEAFF.

The V call is TRBV9, the J call TRBJ1-1, with 10 positions matching TRBD1. J gave up 4 bases and V 0 bases, and 3 bases lay outside the gene matches. This CDR3 spans 15 amino acids. The germline V gene encodes CDR1 SGDLS and CDR2 YYNGEE. CDR3 nucleotides: TGTGCCAGCAGCGTAGTGACAGGGGGCTTCACTGAAGCTTTCTTT. It translates to CASSVVTGGFTEAFF. Combining the CDR3 with reference TRBV9 and TRBJ1-1 gives the whole variable domain DSGVTQTPKHLITATGQRVTLRCSPRSGDLSVYWYQQSLDQGLQFLIQYYNGEERAKGNILERFSAQQFPDLHSELNLSSLELGDSALYFCASSVVTGGFTEAFFGQGTRLTVV.

V usage is TRBV7-9 and J usage is TRBJ1-1; 9 nucleotides match TRBD1. The CDR3 is made up of 15 amino acids. J lost 5 bases, V lost 1 base, and 5 bases had no gene match. The V gene's germline CDR1 is SEHNR and CDR2 FQNEAQ (reference sequence). This chain's CDR3 is CASSLETGGRTEAFF. Here the CDR3 DNA reads TGTGCCAGCAGCTTAGAGACAGGGGGGAGGACTGAAGCTTTCTTT.

This clone has only a few counts. The chain employs TRBV19 and TRBJ2-2; 9 bases map to TRBD2. Germline V gives CDR1 LNHDA, CDR2 SQIVND (reference sequence). This CDR3 contains 16 residues. With V trimmed by 1 base and J by 7 bases, 7 bases remained unmatched. Written as DNA, the CDR3 is TGTGCCAGTAGTATAGTAGGCGGGGGGGCCGTCGGGGAGCTGTTTTTT. Its protein product is CASSIVGGGAVGELFF.

This sequence joins TRBV6-4 and TRBJ2-5; 12 bases match TRBD2. This CDR3 is 17 amino acids long. Germline CDR1 MRHNA, CDR2 SNTAGT. V shed 5 bases, J shed 5 bases, and the junction held 12 bases outside the gene matches. This chain's CDR3 is CASSFTSGGSRWETQYF. In DNA form, the CDR3 reads TGTGCCAGCAGTTTTACTAGCGGGGGGTCCCGGTGGGAGACCCAGTACTTC.

The rearrangement links TRBV4-3 to TRBJ2-5, with TRBD2 identical over 14 bases. The DNA end is more similar to TRBJ2-7, so the J call may be wrong. The germline CDR1 and CDR2 sequences are LGHNA and YSLEER. The CDR3 is 18 residues long. This CDR3 reads CASSQPGTSGGGRNEQYF. As DNA, the CDR3 is TGCGCCAGCAGCCAACCCGGGACTAGCGGGGGTGGGAGAAACGAGCAGTACTTC.

This chain links TRBV25-1 with TRBJ1-2; possible D gene TRBD1, 5 bases. The V gene lost 1 base and the J gene lost 6 bases, with 12 bases spanning the gap. Germline lookup yields CDR1 MGHDK and CDR2 SYGVNS. This CDR3 spans 14 amino acids. The CDR3 reads CASSESGGADGYTF. CDR3 in DNA: TGTGCCAGCAGTGAATCGGGGGGTGCGGATGGCTACACCTTC.

The rearrangement links TRBV29-1 to TRBJ1-1, with 7 bases that match TRBD1. Trimming at V came to 4 bases and at J to 4 bases, leaving 6 bases not matched to a gene. Germline CDR1 SQVTM, CDR2 ANQGSEA. The CDR3 totals 13 residues. CDR3 in DNA: TGCAGCGTTGGAAGGGGGCGCAGCACTGAAGCTTTCTTT. Its protein product is CSVGRGRSTEAFF.

The CDR3 sequence: CASSFDRFSTEAFF. In DNA, the CDR3 is TGTGCCAGCAGTTTTGACAGGTTCTCTACTGAAGCTTTCTTT. V gene TRBV27 combines with J gene TRBJ1-1, with a tentative D call TRBD1 (6 bases). In germline, CDR1 is MNHEY, CDR2 SMNVEV (reference sequence). V was trimmed by 3 bases and J by 5 bases, leaving 13 bases between them. This CDR3 is 14 amino acids long.

The chain joins TRBV19 to TRBJ1-1; 9 bases agree with TRBD1. Trimming removed 3 bases from V and 4 bases from J; junction bases left unmatched: 9. Germline V CDR1 and CDR2: LNHDA, SQIVND (reference sequence). The CDR3 extends over 16 amino acids. CDR3 sequence reads: CASSIWTGDLGTEAFF. CDR3 DNA sequence: TGTGCCAGTAGTATCTGGACAGGGGACCTGGGCACTGAAGCTTTCTTT. Based on the CDR3 plus reference TRBV19 and TRBJ1-1, the full variable domain is DGGITQSPKYLFRKEGQNVTLSCEQNLNHDAMYWYRQDPGQGLRLIYYSQIVNDFQKGDIAEGYSVSREKKESFPLTVTSAQKNPTAFYLCASSIWTGDLGTEAFFGQGTRLTVV.

This chain links TRBV5-6 with TRBJ1-2; 7 bases align to TRBD1. This CDR3 comprises 13 residues. Trimming cost V 5 bases and J 7 bases; bases outside gene matches: 8. Germline CDR1 and CDR2: SGHDT and YYEEEE. The chain's CDR3 is CASSYEGAGGYTF. The CDR3 nucleotides read TGTGCCAGCAGTTACGAGGGGGCAGGTGGCTACACCTTC.

The chain carries TRBV18 and TRBJ1-5, with TRBD1 matching over 9 bases. Germline assignment: CDR1 KGHSH and CDR2 LQKENI. This CDR3 contains 17 residues. V dropped 1 base and J dropped 3; count of bases not matched to a gene: 7. As DNA, the CDR3 is TGTGCCAGCTCACCACGGGGGACAGGGTCGATCAATCAGCCCCAGCATTTT. This codes for CASSPRGTGSINQPQHF.

The chain uses TRBV7-9 and TRBJ2-6; no clear D. The CDR3 consists of 17 residues. Germline-derived CDR1 and CDR2 are SEHNR and FQNEAQ (reference sequence). V gave up 2 bases and J gave up 0 bases, with 11 bases separating them. CDR3 nucleotides: TGTGCCAGCAGCTTAAGTGACATCTACTCTGGGGCCAACGTCCTGACTTTC. Translating gives CASSLSDIYSGANVLTF.

V is TRBV30 and J is TRBJ1-2; perhaps TRBD1 as D (6 bases). The V end was cut by 2 bases, the J end by 5 bases, with 12 bases between. Germline loops: CDR1 GTSNPN, CDR2 SVGIG (reference sequence). This CDR3 region has 13 residues. The CDR3 region is CAWSLRGPYGYTF. CDR3 coding DNA: TGTGCCTGGAGTCTCAGGGGACCTTATGGCTACACCTTC.